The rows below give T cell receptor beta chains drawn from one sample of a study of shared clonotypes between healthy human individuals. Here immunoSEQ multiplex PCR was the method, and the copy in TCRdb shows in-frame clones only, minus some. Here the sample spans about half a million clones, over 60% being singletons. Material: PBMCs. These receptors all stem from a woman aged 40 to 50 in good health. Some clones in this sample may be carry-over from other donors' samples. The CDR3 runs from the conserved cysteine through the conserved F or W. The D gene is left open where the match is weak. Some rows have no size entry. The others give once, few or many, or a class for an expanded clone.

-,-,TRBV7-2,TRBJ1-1,CASSFGTANTEAFF,TGTGCCAGCAGCTTCGGGACGGCGAACACTGAAGCTTTCTTT
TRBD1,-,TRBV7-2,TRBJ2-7,CASSSGQGGFYEQYF,TGTGCCAGCAGCTCGGGACAGGGGGGCTTCTACGAGCAGTACTTC
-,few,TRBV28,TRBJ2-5,CASRPQMTRETQYF,TGTGCCAGCAGACCCCAGATGACCAGGGAGACCCAGTACTTC
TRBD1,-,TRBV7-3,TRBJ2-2,CASSWTGTVHTGELFF,TGTGCCAGCAGCTGGACAGGGACCGTTCACACCGGGGAGCTGTTTTTT
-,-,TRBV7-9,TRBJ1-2,CASSPQGGLGYTF,TGTGCCAGCAGTCCCCAGGGCGGTTTGGGCTACACCTTC
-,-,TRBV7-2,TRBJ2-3,CASSIRWGLEGYF,TGTGCCAGCAGCATAAGGTGGGGGCTCGAAGGGTATTTT
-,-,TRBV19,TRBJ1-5,CASGGTKQPQHF,TGTGCCAGTGGGGGGACGAAGCAGCCCCAGCATTTT
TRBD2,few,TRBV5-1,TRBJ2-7,CASRWTSGKPEQYF,TGCGCCAGCAGATGGACTAGCGGGAAACCCGAGCAGTACTTC
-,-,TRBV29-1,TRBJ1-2,CSVERWDRSSYGYTF,TGCAGCGTCGAACGATGGGACCGCAGTTCCTATGGCTACACCTTC
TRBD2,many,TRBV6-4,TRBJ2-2,CASSADGTSGTGELFF,TGTGCCAGCAGTGCCGACGGGACTAGCGGGACCGGGGAGCTGTTTTTT
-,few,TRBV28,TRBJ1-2,CASSSTDYGYTF,TGTGCCAGCAGTTCGACAGACTATGGCTACACCTTC
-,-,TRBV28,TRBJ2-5,CASGTWQETQYF,TGTGCCAGCGGAACCTGGCAAGAGACCCAGTACTTC
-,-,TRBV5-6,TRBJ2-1,CASSLPSVRMSQFF,TGTGCCAGCAGCTTGCCTAGCGTAAGAATGAGTCAGTTCTTC
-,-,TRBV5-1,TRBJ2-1,CASAASSYNEQFF,TGCGCCAGCGCGGCATCCTCCTACAATGAGCAGTTCTTC
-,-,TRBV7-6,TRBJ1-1,CASSLLGIRLRANTEAFF,TGTGCCAGCAGCTTACTGGGTATCCGTCTTCGAGCTAACACTGAAGCTTTCTTT
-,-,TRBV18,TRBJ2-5,CASSPPARMQETQYF,TGTGCCAGCTCACCACCAGCACGGATGCAAGAGACCCAGTACTTC
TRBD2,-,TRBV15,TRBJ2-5,CATRDRLAEETQYF,TGTGCCACCAGGGACCGACTAGCGGAAGAGACCCAGTACTTC
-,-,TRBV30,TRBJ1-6,CAWMLGLRNSPLHF,TGTGCCTGGATGTTGGGCCTGAGGAATTCACCCCTCCACTTT
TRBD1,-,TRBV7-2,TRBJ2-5,CASSFGQAKGTQYF,TGTGCCAGCAGCTTTGGACAGGCTAAGGGCACCCAGTACTTC
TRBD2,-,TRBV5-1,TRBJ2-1,CASSPDLAGGGDEQFF,TGCGCCAGCAGCCCTGATCTAGCGGGAGGTGGGGATGAGCAGTTCTTC
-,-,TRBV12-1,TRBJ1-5,CASSFTRQGNQPQHF,TGTGCCAGCAGTTTTACCCGACAGGGGAATCAGCCCCAGCATTTT
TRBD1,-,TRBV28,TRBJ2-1,CASSLEGQGQEGQFF,TGTGCCAGCAGTTTAGAGGGACAGGGACAAGAGGGGCAGTTCTTC
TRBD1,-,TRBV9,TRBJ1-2,CASSPRQGRSRQGYTF,TGTGCCAGCAGCCCCCGACAGGGCAGGAGTAGGCAGGGCTACACCTTC
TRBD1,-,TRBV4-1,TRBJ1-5,CASSQEPQGAGQPQHF,TGCGCCAGCAGCCAAGAACCCCAGGGGGCGGGTCAGCCCCAGCATTTT
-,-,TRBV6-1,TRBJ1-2,CASSETANYGYTF,TGTGCCAGCAGTGAGACAGCTAACTATGGCTACACCTTC
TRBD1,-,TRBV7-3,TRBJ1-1,CASSRGTDTEAFF,TGTGCCAGCAGCCGCGGGACAGACACTGAAGCTTTCTTT
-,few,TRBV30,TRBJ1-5,CAWSIPTGYNQPQHF,TGTGCCTGGAGTATCCCAACAGGCTACAATCAGCCCCAGCATTTT